This TCR beta chain was recovered during a study of control samples from healthy donors and cancer patients. There are 13 residues in the CDR3. CDR1 is SGHAT, CDR2 FQNNGV, per germline. V was clipped by 3 bases and J by 6 bases, with 12 bases between them. Profiled with immunoSEQ multiplex PCR; TCRdb holds only in-frame clones, not every one. The sample has 170,000 or so clones, approximately 92% seen once. Sequencing was carried out using blood. This TCR was recovered from a young man in good health. The genes are TRBV11-2 and TRBJ2-7; perhaps TRBD1 as D (5 bases). As DNA, the CDR3 is TGTGCCAGCAGCTTCTCCAGGGTGACCGAGCAGTACTTC. Its protein is CASSFSRVTEQYF.